Presented here are 7 T cell receptor beta chains from one specimen sequenced in a study of T cell changes during pregnancy in multiple sclerosis. The repertoire was sequenced with immunoSEQ multiplex PCR; TCRdb's copy has only in-frame clones and lacks some. This table holds about 48,000 clones, approximately 85% found once. The sequenced sample was CD4+ T cells from peripheral blood mononuclear cells, obtained in the second trimester of pregnancy. Receptors originate from a female donor with multiple sclerosis, enrolled in a pregnancy study.

This clone was detected only a few times. Written as DNA, the CDR3 is TGTGCCAGCAGTGGGAGGGGGGGTCGCGGTGAAGCTTTCTTT. This gives the protein CASSGRGGRGEAFF. J is TRBJ1-1 and V is TRBV28; TRBD1 might be the D (6 bases). CDR3 length equals 14 residues. Germline CDR1 MDHEN, CDR2 SYDVKM. The V and J ends lost 5 bases and 7 bases respectively, with 17 bases between them.

The chain links TRBV28 to TRBJ2-7; 10 nucleotides line up with TRBD1. There are 16 residues in the CDR3. Germline CDR1 MDHEN, CDR2 SYDVKM. V shed 3 bases, J shed 5 bases, and the junction held 10 bases outside the gene matches. The CDR3 sequence is CASSFTRDRGTHEQYF. DNA of the CDR3: TGTGCCAGCAGTTTTACCCGGGACAGGGGCACCCACGAGCAGTACTTC.

The gene calls are TRBV7-9 and TRBJ1-1, with D maybe TRBD1 (5 bases). Germline V gene lookup returns CDR1 SEHNR and CDR2 FQNEAQ (reference sequence). The CDR3 spans 12 residues. Trimming cost V 6 bases and J 5 bases, with 10 bases left between them. In DNA form, the CDR3 reads TGTGCCAGCAGTCTGAAGGGGACTGAAGCTTTCTTT. It codes for CASSLKGTEAFF.

The genes are TRBV27 and TRBJ2-3; 11 nucleotides agree with TRBD2. J lost 0 bases, V lost 6 bases, and 8 bases had no gene match. CDR3 length: 17 amino acids. CDR1 MNHEY and CDR2 SMNVEV come from the germline V gene (reference sequence). The CDR3 is CASRNRLAGFSTDTQYF. The DNA for the CDR3 is TGTGCCAGCAGAAATCGACTAGCGGGATTTAGCACAGATACGCAGTATTTT.

The V and J genes are TRBV5-1 and TRBJ2-3; 8 positions match TRBD1. The germline V gene has CDR1 SGHRS and CDR2 YFSETQ. J was trimmed by 4 bases and V by 1 base; bases with no gene match: 5. The CDR3 length is 15 residues. The CDR3 nucleotides are TGCGCCAGCAGCTTGAGGACAGGGTGGTCAGATACGCAGTATTTT. It codes for CASSLRTGWSDTQYF.

The chain employs TRBV11-1 and TRBJ1-1; weak D call: TRBD1 (5 bases). CDR3 size: 14 residues. Trimming took 5 bases from V and 0 from J, leaving 10 bases between them. Germline lookup yields CDR1 SGHAT and CDR2 FQDESV (reference sequence). The CDR3, as DNA: TGTGCCAGCAGCACCACACAGGTGAACACTGAAGCTTTCTTT. It yields the protein CASSTTQVNTEAFF.

The chain joins TRBV13 to TRBJ2-1, with 14 bases aligning to TRBD2. Germline loops: CDR1 PRHDT, CDR2 FYEKMQ (reference sequence). The J segment lost 8 bases and the V segment lost 5 bases, leaving 14 bases of the junction unmatched. The CDR3 is 18 amino acids. As DNA, the CDR3 is TGTGCCAGCAGCGCTGAGGGGCGACTAGCGGGAGGGGGATATGAGCAGTTCTTC. Translating it yields CASSAEGRLAGGGYEQFF.